This T cell receptor beta chain was observed in a study of blood T cells in healthy people across ages. General study results and limits: Long-lived and aged donors differed, with more naive CD4+ cells and higher diversity in the long-lived.

Together with a sample-barcoded 5' primer, a J-beta primer mix was included in a second PCR lasting about 6 to 11 cycles. MiXCR, applied by TCRdb to the 5' RACE reads, yields one record per CDR3 protein. The sample lists some 1.6 million distinct CDR3 sequences; approximately 32% were seen once. Trimming took off 3 bases at V and 8 bases at J, with 13 bases between the two ends. The CDR3 is 13 amino acids. Germline CDR1 and CDR2: SNHLY and FYNNEI. A note on this clonotype: Its antigen is undetermined.

This TCR came from a woman in her thirties in good health. The chain links TRBV2 to TRBJ1-2; no reliable D call. The sequenced material came from blood. CDR3 in DNA: TGTGCCAGCAGTGATCTATCCTCCACCGGCTACACCTTC. It specifies CASSDLSSTGYTF. Combining the CDR3 with reference TRBV2 and TRBJ1-2 gives the whole variable domain EPEVTQTPSHQVTQMGQEVILRCVPISNHLYFYWYRQILGQKVEFLVSFYNNEISEKSEIFDDQFSVERPDGSNFTLKIRSTKLEDSAMYFCASSDLSSTGYTFGSGTRLTVV.